The rows below give T cell receptor beta chains drawn from one sample of a study of CD8+CD57+ T cells in acquired aplastic anemia. Via MiXCR, TCRdb re-called the reads, giving one row per CDR3 protein. The sample has 150,000 or so distinct CDR3 sequences, 55% to 70% seen once. The sequencing input was sorted CD4+, CD8+, or CD8+CD57+ T cells (not recorded which) from PBMCs. Receptors were obtained from a human donor in good health. Each CDR3 is given with its conserved first and last residue. The D gene is left open where the match is weak. Clone sizes are given selectively: once, few, many, or a class where the clone is expanded.

abundance	v_gene	j_gene	d_gene	CDR3nt	CDR3aa
NA	TRBV10-3	TRBJ1-5	NA	TGTGCCTCTCGGGGTTTGATCAATCAGCCCCAGCATTTT	CASRGLINQPQHF
few	TRBV10-1	TRBJ1-2	NA	TGCGCCAGCAGTGAAGTAGCAGGGGTGAACTATGGCTACACCTTC	CASSEVAGVNYGYTF
many	TRBV7-6	TRBJ2-7	NA	TGTGCCAGCAGCCAATTAGGTCCGGCGGACGAGCAGTACTTC	CASSQLGPADEQYF
once	TRBV24-1	TRBJ2-3	NA	TGTGCCACTCAGGGAGAGGGGTATGCAGATACGCAGTATTTT	CATQGEGYADTQYF
many	TRBV9	TRBJ1-1	TRBD1	TGTGCCAGCAGCAAAACAGGGGGCGCGTTGTCCACTGAAGCTTTCTTT	CASSKTGGALSTEAFF
NA	TRBV9	TRBJ1-2	TRBD1	TGTGCCAGCAGCGCGCGACAGGGGTACGGTGGCTATGGCTACACCTTC	CASSARQGYGGYGYTF
NA	TRBV24-1	TRBJ2-3	TRBD2	TGTGCCACCAGTGATCCCACGGGGACTAGCGGTGCCACAGATACGCAGTATTTT	CATSDPTGTSGATDTQYF
once	TRBV7-3	TRBJ2-3	TRBD2	TGTGCCAGCAGCCCGAGCGGGGGGGTAGAGGAGACGCAGTATTTT	CASSPSGGVEETQYF
many	TRBV6-5	TRBJ1-4	TRBD1	TGTGCCAGCAGTAAGGACAGGTGGGAGCCGGAAAAACTGTTTTTT	CASSKDRWEPEKLFF
NA	TRBV15	TRBJ1-5	NA	TGTGCCACCAGCAGAGGCGGCGGGGGAGGCAATCAGCCCCAGCATTTT	CATSRGGGGGNQPQHF
NA	TRBV20-1	TRBJ2-7	NA	TGCAGTGCTAGACCCATGCCGGGGCACCGGAGGGATGAGCAGTACTTC	CSARPMPGHRRDEQYF
many	TRBV11-3	TRBJ2-3	TRBD2	TGTGCCAGCAGCTTAGGTGCTAGCGGGAGCACAGATACGCAGTATTTT	CASSLGASGSTDTQYF
NA	TRBV7-2	TRBJ2-3	TRBD2	TGTGCCAGCAGAGGACTAGCGGGGCCGGGCACAGATACGCAGTATTTT	CASRGLAGPGTDTQYF
NA	TRBV2	TRBJ1-4	TRBD1	TGTGCCAGCAACCGGGACAGGGAAAAACTGTTTTTT	CASNRDREKLFF
many	TRBV5-6	TRBJ1-3	TRBD1	TGTGCCAGCAGCTTGGGCCGGGGACAGATTTTT	CASSLGRGQIF
NA	TRBV19	TRBJ1-6	TRBD1	TGTGCCAGTAGGAAGGGGACAGGGGAGTCACCCCTCCACTTT	CASRKGTGESPLHF
NA	TRBV11-2	TRBJ2-7	TRBD1	TGTGCCAGCAGCTTTGGGACAGGCCTTCGCGAGCAGTACTTC	CASSFGTGLREQYF
NA	TRBV24-1	TRBJ1-5	NA	TGTGCCACCAGTGGCGGGCTAGCGGGAGTAGAGACCCAGCATTTT	CATSGGLAGVETQHF
NA	TRBV20-1	TRBJ2-7	NA	TGCAGTGCCCAAGGAGACAGGTCCCGCGAGCAGTACTTC	CSAQGDRSREQYF
NA	TRBV9	TRBJ1-2	TRBD1	TGTGCCAGCAGCGTAGAGGGGACAGGGTTTAGTGGCTACACCTTC	CASSVEGTGFSGYTF
once	TRBV5-4	TRBJ1-4	TRBD1	TGCGCCAGCAGCTCCCAGGGGGAGAGAGAAAAACTGTTTTTT	CASSSQGEREKLFF
few	TRBV20-1	TRBJ1-2	NA	TGCAGTGCTAAGGCAGGGTGGGGCTATGGCTACACCTTC	CSAKAGWGYGYTF
NA	TRBV30	TRBJ2-1	NA	TGTGCCTGGGCAGGGGCCGGTGAGCAGTTCTTC	CAWAGAGEQFF
NA	TRBV2	TRBJ1-1	NA	TGTGCCAGCCAGTGGGCTACTGGCACTGAAGCTTTCTTT	CASQWATGTEAFF
NA	TRBV29-1	TRBJ1-2	NA	TGCAGCTCTAAGCAGCTGTGGGGGTCCAACTATGGCTACACCTTC	CSSKQLWGSNYGYTF
NA	TRBV7-3	TRBJ2-1	NA	TGTGCCAGCAGCTTAACCAGCAACTACAATGAGCAGTTCTTC	CASSLTSNYNEQFF
NA	TRBV20-1	TRBJ1-6	TRBD1	TGCAGTGCTAGAATCCACCCGGGACAGTCTAATTCACCCCTCCACTTT	CSARIHPGQSNSPLHF
NA	TRBV6-5	TRBJ1-1	NA	TGTGCCAGCAGTTACTGGGACAAGGACACTGAAGCTTTCTTT	CASSYWDKDTEAFF
few	TRBV5-1	TRBJ2-7	NA	TGCGCCAGCAGCTTGGCAGGGAGTGAGCAGTACTTC	CASSLAGSEQYF
NA	TRBV9	TRBJ1-5	TRBD1	TGTGCCAGCAGCGCCCGAGGGACAGGGAATCAGCCCCAGCATTTT	CASSARGTGNQPQHF
NA	TRBV20-1	TRBJ2-3	NA	TGCAGTGCCCCCGTGGATTTCACAGATACGCAGTATTTT	CSAPVDFTDTQYF
few	TRBV27	TRBJ2-3	NA	TGTGCCAGCAGTTTATGGGCAAAAAGGGGCGGGATTGCAGATACGCAGTATTTT	CASSLWAKRGGIADTQYF
NA	TRBV12-3/TRBV12-4	TRBJ1-2	NA	TGTGCCAGCAGTTTAACTCAGGGAGGCTACACCTTC	CASSLTQGGYTF
NA	TRBV25-1	TRBJ1-1	NA	TGTGCCAGCAGGACCGACCAAACAGGACAGCTTGAAGCTTTCTTT	CASRTDQTGQLEAFF
NA	TRBV7-2	TRBJ1-3	NA	TGTGCCAGCAGCTCCTCCGCCGACGACACCATATATTTT	CASSSSADDTIYF
few	TRBV9	TRBJ2-7	NA	TGTGCCAGCAGCCTCGGGGTAGTCGCCTACGAGCAGTACTTC	CASSLGVVAYEQYF